Below are 28 T cell receptor beta chains sequenced from a single sample in a study of CD8+ T cells in alopecia areata. Extracted RNA was reverse transcribed, and the resulting cDNA served as sequencing template. Here immunoSEQ multiplex PCR was the method, and the copy in TCRdb shows in-frame clones only, minus some. The data contain 120,000 or so clones, 40% to 55% of them singletons. What was sequenced was NKG2D-low CD8+ T cells sorted from blood. The receptor source for this set is a human donor with alopecia areata.

The chain joins TRBV14 to TRBJ2-1; 15 nucleotides match TRBD2. This CDR3 is 15 amino acids long. CDR1 SGHDN and CDR2 FVKESK come from the germline V gene. V lost 5 bases, J lost 8 bases, and 4 bases stayed unmatched. The CDR3 reads CASSWTSGRAYEQFF. In nucleotides, the CDR3 is TGTGCCAGCAGCTGGACTAGCGGGAGGGCATATGAGCAGTTCTTC.

This rearrangement joins TRBV29-1 to TRBJ2-1; 7 bases line up with TRBD1. The CDR3 loop spans 13 amino acids. Trimming at V came to 6 bases and at J to 6 bases, leaving 8 bases not matched to a gene. Germline CDR1 reads SQVTM; CDR2 reads ANQGSEA. DNA for the CDR3: TGCAGCGTGCCGACAGGGATCGGCAATGAGCAGTTCTTC. Protein: CSVPTGIGNEQFF.

This clone was observed a handful of times. The rearrangement links TRBV29-1 to TRBJ1-4; the D is unclear. Germline CDR1 and CDR2: SQVTM and ANQGSEA. Trimming pared 3 bases from V and 8 bases from J, leaving 10 bases between. The CDR3 has 12 amino acids. The CDR3 coding sequence is TGCAGCGTTGACAGCCTAGGCGAAAAACTGTTTTTT. This sequence encodes CSVDSLGEKLFF.

The gene calls are TRBV27 and TRBJ2-7; D is possibly TRBD1 or TRBD2 (5 bases each). Between the trimmed V and J ends, which lost 2 bases and 5 bases, there was a span of 13 bases. The CDR3 loop spans 14 amino acids. From germline, CDR1 is MNHEY and CDR2 SMNVEV (reference sequence). The CDR3, as DNA: TGTGCCAGCAGTTTAACGGGACCCCCCGACGAGCAGTACTTC. The encoded protein is CASSLTGPPDEQYF.

This clone was observed a few times. J is TRBJ2-1 and V is TRBV29-1; no clear D. Trimming took off 3 bases at V and 4 bases at J, with 10 bases between the two ends. Germline assignment: CDR1 SQVTM and CDR2 ANQGSEA. This CDR3 has 13 amino acids. CDR3 sequence: CSVDLYEYNEQFF. The CDR3 DNA is TGCAGCGTTGATCTTTACGAATACAATGAGCAGTTCTTC.

This sequence joins TRBV27 and TRBJ2-5; D uncertain. Trimming left V 8 bases short and J 4 bases short, with 8 bases between. The CDR3 length is 11 residues. Germline V gene sequence: CDR1 MNHEY, CDR2 SMNVEV (reference sequence). CDR3 protein: CASLWGETQYF. CDR3 coding DNA: TGTGCCAGCCTTTGGGGAGAGACCCAGTACTTC.

This clone was seen only a few times. The V call is TRBV29-1, the J call TRBJ2-1; D ambiguous. V was pared by 8 bases and J by 8 bases, with 19 bases between. Germline V lookup: CDR1 SQVTM, CDR2 ANQGSEA. The CDR3 loop spans 13 amino acids. In nucleotides, the CDR3 is TGCAGCACTTACGGGTCGATAAGGGATGAGCAGTTCTTC. It encodes CSTYGSIRDEQFF.

The V gene is TRBV5-1, the J gene TRBJ2-7; no clear D. Trimming stripped 0 bases from V and 0 bases from J, with 13 bases between. The CDR3 has 16 amino acids. Germline lookup yields CDR1 SGHRS and CDR2 YFSETQ. The CDR3 bases are TGCGCCAGCAGCTTGGAAGGGTCGATGAGCTCCTACGAGCAGTACTTC. Its translation: CASSLEGSMSSYEQYF.

This clone has only a few counts. V usage is TRBV29-1 and J usage is TRBJ2-3; 7 bases match TRBD2. The CDR3 has 16 amino acids. V gave up 0 bases and J gave up 6 bases; unmatched junction bases: 12. CDR1 is SQVTM and CDR2 is ANQGSEA in the germline V gene. The CDR3 sequence is CSVEEVAGGNSDTQYF. The CDR3 DNA reads TGCAGCGTTGAAGAGGTAGCGGGTGGTAATTCCGATACGCAGTATTTT.

This chain links TRBV5-6 with TRBJ1-1, with 8 bases identical to TRBD1. V was pared by 3 bases and J by 7 bases, with 2 bases of the junction left unmatched. Per the germline V gene, CDR1 is SGHDT and CDR2 is YYEEEE. This CDR3 spans 12 amino acids. CDR3: CASSWTGNEAFF. Written as DNA, the CDR3 is TGTGCCAGCAGCTGGACAGGGAATGAAGCTTTCTTT.

This clone occurred a few times. The chain employs TRBV7-8 and TRBJ2-5; D gene unclear. The CDR3 has 13 amino acids. Germline lookup yields CDR1 SGHVS and CDR2 FQNEAQ. Trimming removed 5 bases at V and 4 bases at J, with 11 bases between. The CDR3 here is CASSAPVLETQYF. In DNA, the CDR3 is TGTGCCAGCAGCGCTCCTGTTCTAGAGACCCAGTACTTC.

This chain connects TRBV29-1 to TRBJ2-7; 10 bases align to TRBD2. Germline CDR1 and CDR2: SQVTM and ANQGSEA. The CDR3 sequence is 15 residues long. Trimming cost V 4 bases and J 3 bases; bases outside gene matches: 9. As DNA, the CDR3 is TGCAGCGTTGTCCCCGCTAGCGGGAGTATCTACGAGCAGTACTTC. Amino acids: CSVVPASGSIYEQYF.

This clone was picked up a small number of times. CDR3 DNA sequence: TGTGCCAGCAGCACGCAGGACGGAACTAATTCACCCCTCCACTTT. Translated: CASSTQDGTNSPLHF. The chain joins TRBV6-5 to TRBJ1-6; D call uncertain. Trimming stripped 6 bases from V and 6 bases from J, with 15 bases between. The germline V gene encodes CDR1 MNHEY and CDR2 SVGAGI. The CDR3 contains 15 residues.

V usage is TRBV29-1 and J usage is TRBJ2-7; 8 bases align to TRBD1. The J segment lost 0 bases and the V segment lost 7 bases, leaving 8 bases of the junction unmatched. CDR1 is SQVTM, CDR2 ANQGSEA, per germline. The CDR3 runs 14 residues. The CDR3 DNA reads TGCAGCGGCCTTGGGACAGGCCTCTCCTACGAGCAGTACTTC. This translates into CSGLGTGLSYEQYF.

This clone appeared a few times. V usage is TRBV25-1 and J usage is TRBJ1-2; the D gene is possibly TRBD1 (6 bases). Germline-derived CDR1 and CDR2 are MGHDK and SYGVNS. The CDR3 covers 14 residues. The V end was cut by 2 bases, the J end by 7 bases, with 14 bases between. The CDR3, as DNA: TGTGCCAGCAGTGAAGGGACAAGTATGGCTGGCTACACCTTC. Translated, it gives CASSEGTSMAGYTF.

Ten or more counts support this clone. The V and J genes are TRBV13 and TRBJ2-7; D is undetermined. V was clipped by 1 base and J by 5 bases, with 3 bases between them. Germline V gives CDR1 PRHDT, CDR2 FYEKMQ (reference sequence). CDR3 length: 11 residues. The CDR3 is CASSLADEQYF. The DNA of the CDR3 is TGTGCCAGCAGCTTAGCGGACGAGCAGTACTTC.

This clone has more than one count but fewer than ten. The chain is built from TRBV23-1 and TRBJ2-3, with D possibly called TRBD1 or TRBD2 (5 bases each). TRBV23-1 is marked as an open reading frame, function uncertain. This CDR3 comprises 17 residues. V lost 0 bases and J 3 bases, leaving 16 bases between the germline ends. The CDR3: CASSQSRGRARTDTQYF. The CDR3 nucleotides read TGCGCCAGCAGTCAATCGAGGGGCAGGGCAAGGACAGATACGCAGTATTTT.

The V gene is TRBV7-9, the J gene TRBJ1-1; 7 nucleotides match TRBD1. CDR1 SEHNR and CDR2 FQNEAQ come from the germline V gene (reference sequence). J lost 5 bases, V lost 5 bases, and 11 bases had no gene match. The CDR3 has 15 amino acids. This CDR3 reads CASSPHTGAGTEAFF. As DNA, the CDR3 is TGTGCCAGCAGCCCGCACACAGGGGCGGGGACTGAAGCTTTCTTT.

This rearrangement joins TRBV7-6 to TRBJ1-2; 12 bases align to TRBD1. This CDR3 spans 15 amino acids. J was trimmed by 4 bases and V by 5 bases; bases with no gene match: 5. The germline V gene has CDR1 SGHVS and CDR2 FNYEAQ. The CDR3 DNA is TGTGCCAGCAGCCCCGGGACAGGGGGCTTCTATGGCTACACCTTC. This sequence encodes CASSPGTGGFYGYTF.

This clone occurred a few times. V and J are TRBV29-1 and TRBJ2-5, with D perhaps TRBD1 (6 bases). Germline assignment: CDR1 SQVTM and CDR2 ANQGSEA. CDR3 length: 14 residues. V was clipped by 2 bases and J by 0 bases, with 10 bases between them. The CDR3 DNA sequence: TGCAGCGTTGAACCGGGACACAACCAAGAGACCCAGTACTTC. Amino acid sequence: CSVEPGHNQETQYF.

This clone was detected a few times. In the same sample, other DNA sequences code for this CDR3. The genes are TRBV29-1 and TRBJ2-7; 8 bases are shared with TRBD1. The CDR3 has 14 amino acids. Germline loops: CDR1 SQVTM, CDR2 ANQGSEA. The J segment lost 2 bases and the V segment lost 3 bases, leaving 6 bases of the junction unmatched. CDR3 bases: TGCAGCGTTGAGACGGGACAGGAGACCTACGAGCAGTACTTC. It translates to CSVETGQETYEQYF.

The chain joins TRBV29-1 to TRBJ1-1; D is possibly TRBD1 (6 bases). The V gene's germline CDR1 is SQVTM and CDR2 ANQGSEA. Trimming pared 7 bases from V and 1 base from J, leaving 10 bases between. This CDR3 region has 12 residues. CDR3 in amino acids: CSAHRENTEAFF. In DNA form, the CDR3 reads TGCAGCGCTCACAGGGAGAACACTGAAGCTTTCTTT.

The rearrangement uses TRBV2 and TRBJ1-5; D ambiguous. Between the trimmed V and J ends, which lost 4 bases and 1 base, there was a span of 11 bases. CDR3 length: 15 residues. In germline, CDR1 is SNHLY, CDR2 FYNNEI. CDR3 DNA sequence: TGTGCCAGCAGTGCCTGGACGGGGAGCAATCAGCCCCAGCATTTT. This translates into CASSAWTGSNQPQHF.

The chain links TRBV27 to TRBJ2-5; no clear D gene. Trimming removed 8 bases at V and 5 bases at J, with 15 bases between. Germline CDR1 and CDR2: MNHEY and SMNVEV (reference sequence). The CDR3 runs to 13 residues. The CDR3 bases are TGTGCCAGCGCCTTCGGCCGTTTGGAGACCCAGTACTTC. This sequence encodes CASAFGRLETQYF.

The rearrangement links TRBV30 to TRBJ2-2; D uncertain. Per germline, CDR1 GTSNPN and CDR2 SVGIG (reference sequence). The CDR3 runs 12 residues. V lost 4 bases, J lost 3 bases, and 6 bases lay in between. The CDR3 protein is CAWTTYTGELFF. The CDR3 nucleotides read TGTGCCTGGACGACGTACACCGGGGAGCTGTTTTTT. Complete variable domain (other parts from reference TRBV30 and TRBJ2-2): SQTIHQWPATLVQPVGSPLSLECTVEGTSNPNLYWYRQAAGRGLQLLFYSVGIGQISSEVPQNLSASRPQDRQFILSSKKLLLSDSGFYLCAWTTYTGELFFGEGSRLTVL.

V gene TRBV29-1 combines with J gene TRBJ2-1, with a tentative D call TRBD1 (6 bases). The germline gives CDR1 SQVTM, CDR2 ANQGSEA. Deletions cut 1 base from V and 4 bases from J, with 17 bases between. This CDR3 contains 16 residues. The CDR3 is CSVEGGQDTLYNEQFF. In DNA, the CDR3 is TGCAGCGTTGAAGGGGGACAAGACACTCTATACAATGAGCAGTTCTTC.

V gene TRBV29-1 combines with J gene TRBJ2-7, with 9 nucleotides matching TRBD2. With 6 bases clipped from V and 6 bases from J, the junction kept 6 bases outside the gene matches. CDR1 and CDR2 from the germline V gene are SQVTM and ANQGSEA. The CDR3 runs to 12 residues. For the CDR3, the DNA is TGCAGCGTCGTAGCGGGAGAGGGCGAGCAGTACTTC. It encodes CSVVAGEGEQYF.

The chain carries TRBV5-6 and TRBJ2-1; D tentatively reads TRBD1 or TRBD2 (5 bases each). Trimming stripped 3 bases from V and 7 bases from J, with 11 bases between. This CDR3 is 13 amino acids long. The germline V gene encodes CDR1 SGHDT and CDR2 YYEEEE. This chain's CDR3 is CASSYGTGNEQFF. As DNA, the CDR3 is TGTGCCAGCAGCTATGGGACGGGGAATGAGCAGTTCTTC. The full variable domain, completed using reference TRBV5-6 and TRBJ2-1, is DAGVTQSPTHLIKTRGQQVTLRCSPKSGHDTVSWYQQALGQGPQFIFQYYEEEERQRGNFPDRFSGHQFPNYSSELNVNALLLGDSALYLCASSYGTGNEQFFGPGTRLTVL.